This T cell receptor (beta chain) was recovered during a study of OX40 agonist ivuxolimab in advanced cancers. Whole-study context: The patients received agonistic anti-OX40 (CD134) antibody ivuxolimab. Patients in dose escalation had liver, melanoma, kidney or head and neck cancers.

Germline lookup yields CDR1 SEHNR and CDR2 FQNEAQ (reference sequence). With 4 bases clipped from V and 1 base from J, the junction kept 6 bases outside the gene matches. The CDR3 totals 15 residues. Produced via immunoSEQ multiplex PCR; TCRdb's table is partial and in-frame only. The data show around 68,000 clones, roughly 90% seen once. This TCR came from an adult with an advanced solid tumor such as melanoma, head and neck, liver or kidney cancer. V usage is TRBV7-9 and J usage is TRBJ1-2; the match to TRBD1 covers 7 bases. Material: CD4+ or CD8+ T cells sorted from blood, obtained in a trial of the OX40 agonist ivuxolimab. This CDR3 is CASSSGQAINYGYTF. In nucleotides, the CDR3 is TGTGCCAGCAGCTCAGGACAGGCTATTAACTATGGCTACACCTTC.